This is a list of T cell receptor beta chains from one sample in a study. In TCRdb, the 5' RACE reads were re-called with MiXCR into one record per CDR3 protein. The table has tens of thousands of distinct CDR3 sequences, roughly 28% seen once; the top ten hold roughly 2.1%. Sequenced material: tumor-infiltrating Tregs sorted from the breast tumor. Source of these receptors: a female donor with breast cancer. Both conserved end residues are part of each CDR3. Fields, in order: V gene, clone size, D gene, J gene, CDR3 protein, CDR3 DNA. A D gene is named only where the DNA matches it firmly. For some rows the clone size is stated as once, few or many, or as a class when expanded; others skip it.

TRBV5-1	.	.	TRBJ2-1	CASRPHPSNEQFF	TGCGCCAGCAGACCCCACCCTAGCAATGAGCAGTTCTTC
TRBV7-9	.	.	TRBJ2-1	CASRPRGVSHYEQFF	TGTGCCAGCAGACCGAGGGGTGTTTCGCATTATGAGCAGTTCTTC
TRBV6-5	.	TRBD1	TRBJ1-2	CASSYSGSQGAHGYTF	TGTGCCAGCAGTTACTCGGGGTCACAGGGGGCGCATGGCTACACCTTC
TRBV25-1	.	.	TRBJ2-7	CASSPFPQGDEQYF	TGTGCCAGCAGTCCCTTTCCCCAGGGTGACGAGCAGTACTTC
TRBV6-2/TRBV6-3	many	.	TRBJ1-2	CASSYSGGLGYTF	TGTGCCAGCAGTTACTCCGGAGGGTTAGGCTACACCTTC
TRBV27	.	TRBD2	TRBJ2-7	CASKLAGGQEQYF	TGTGCCAGCAAGTTAGCGGGAGGGCAGGAGCAGTACTTC
TRBV29-1	.	.	TRBJ1-2	CSVVGRFLLTF	TGCAGCGTTGTTGGCAGGTTCCTCCTCACCTTC
TRBV28	.	.	TRBJ2-3	CASGGTDTQYF	TGTGCCAGCGGGGGCACAGATACGCAGTATTTT
TRBV5-1	many	.	TRBJ2-7	CASSLWGAYEQYF	TGCGCCAGCAGCCTATGGGGGGCATACGAGCAGTACTTC
TRBV7-2	medium-sized	TRBD1	TRBJ1-5	CASSVSGGNQPQHF	TGTGCCAGCAGCGTATCAGGGGGAAATCAGCCCCAGCATTTT
TRBV5-1	many	TRBD1	TRBJ2-7	CASSETGLRSYEQYF	TGCGCCAGCAGCGAGACAGGGTTAAGATCCTACGAGCAGTACTTC
TRBV10-3	few	TRBD1	TRBJ1-1	CAISFSGQGATEAFF	TGTGCCATCAGTTTCTCAGGACAGGGAGCCACTGAAGCTTTCTTT
TRBV5-1	.	.	TRBJ2-1	CASSLDGETYNEQFF	TGCGCCAGCAGCTTGGACGGCGAAACCTACAATGAGCAGTTCTTC
TRBV30	.	TRBD2	TRBJ2-1	CTWSGLAAQTYNEQFF	TGTACCTGGAGTGGGCTAGCGGCACAAACCTACAATGAGCAGTTCTTC
TRBV2	.	TRBD2	TRBJ2-3	CASSEETSGKVTDTQYF	TGTGCCAGCAGTGAAGAAACTAGCGGGAAGGTCACAGATACGCAGTATTTT
TRBV6-5	many	TRBD2	TRBJ2-7	CASSYSTGTSGRYEQYF	TGTGCCAGCAGTTACTCGACGGGGACTAGCGGGAGATACGAGCAGTACTTC
TRBV12-3/TRBV12-4	.	.	TRBJ2-1	CASSSMQQTANHNEQFF	TGTGCCAGCAGTTCGATGCAGCAAACTGCGAATCACAATGAGCAGTTCTTC
TRBV27	.	.	TRBJ2-5	CASSSSLRVSQETQYF	TGTGCCAGCAGTTCGTCTCTCCGGGTATCCCAAGAGACCCAGTACTTC
TRBV28	few	TRBD1	TRBJ2-4	CASSSGGRAKNIQYF	TGTGCCAGCAGTTCAGGGGGCCGAGCCAAAAACATTCAGTACTTC
TRBV12-3/TRBV12-4	many	.	TRBJ1-1	CASSFSDGLHTEAFF	TGTGCCAGCAGTTTCTCGGACGGCCTACACACTGAAGCTTTCTTT
TRBV6-1	few	TRBD2	TRBJ2-7	CASSDRSGRLTYEQYF	TGTGCCAGCAGTGACAGAAGCGGGAGGTTAACCTACGAGCAGTACTTC
TRBV4-1	.	.	TRBJ1-1	CASSQFSVVNTEAFF	TGCGCCAGCAGCCAGTTTTCGGTTGTGAACACTGAAGCTTTCTTT